The clone carrying this TCR beta chain was observed once. These data are taken from a study of OX40 agonist ivuxolimab in advanced cancers. On the study more broadly: The patients received agonistic anti-OX40 (CD134) antibody ivuxolimab. The diagnoses of dose-escalation patients were hepatocellular carcinoma, melanoma, renal cell or head and neck cancer.

Measured with immunoSEQ multiplex PCR; TCRdb has only the in-frame clones, and not every one. Among 30,000 to 45,000 clones listed, around 82% were seen once. The source was CD4+ or CD8+ T cells sorted from blood, collected in a trial of the OX40 agonist ivuxolimab. The TCR originated in an adult with an advanced solid tumor such as melanoma, head and neck, liver or kidney cancer.

The CDR3 loop reads CASSSSTSGRARNEQFF. The DNA of the CDR3 is TGTGCCAGCAGCTCTTCGACTAGCGGGAGGGCCCGGAATGAGCAGTTCTTC. The chain carries TRBV11-2 and TRBJ2-1, with 14 bases identical to TRBD2. From germline, CDR1 is SGHAT and CDR2 FQNNGV. The V gene end was trimmed by 4 bases and the J gene end by 7 bases; junction bases not matched to a gene: 9. The CDR3 contains 17 residues.